These 8 T cell receptor beta chains came from one sample sequenced in a study of persistence of HIV-infected CD4 T cells. This was the immunoSEQ version 4 assay in survey mode. Here immunoSEQ multiplex PCR was the method, and the copy in TCRdb shows in-frame clones only, minus some. The data hold about 50,000 clones, with 75% to 85% observed a single time. Stimulation used 8.5 to 10 ug/mL lysate from CMV-infected fibroblasts. CD40L/CD69 double-negative CD45RO-high memory CD4+ T cells were collected. Antigens of these TCRs are unknown. Sequencing was performed on CD4+ T cells sorted from PBMCs after approximately 20-hour stimulation, taken from a patient who received antiretroviral therapy. Source of these receptors: an adult man with HIV who was CMV-seropositive.

This clone showed up just once. The chain links TRBV29-1 to TRBJ2-7, with TRBD1 matching over 9 bases. This CDR3 comprises 13 residues. CDR1 SQVTM and CDR2 ANQGSEA come from the germline V gene. With 6 bases clipped from V and 3 bases from J, the junction kept 6 bases outside the gene matches. The CDR3 DNA reads TGCAGCGTGGATAAGGGACAGGGCTACGAGCAGTACTTC. This sequence encodes CSVDKGQGYEQYF.

The chain links TRBV27 to TRBJ1-2; D unclear. V dropped 3 bases and J dropped 2 bases, with 7 bases sitting between them. CDR1 and CDR2 from the germline V gene are MNHEY and SMNVEV (reference sequence). The CDR3 contains 13 residues. The CDR3 is CASSFRINYGYTF. The DNA for the CDR3 is TGTGCCAGCAGTTTTCGGATCAACTATGGCTACACCTTC.

This chain joins TRBV6-2 or TRBV6-3 and TRBJ1-2, with TRBD1 as a possible D gene (5 bases). This CDR3 is 12 amino acids long. Trimming stripped 5 bases from V and 2 bases from J, with 6 bases between. Germline V gene lookup returns CDR1 MNHEY and CDR2 SVGEGT. The CDR3 sequence: CASSPGNYGYTF. The CDR3, as DNA: TGTGCCAGCAGTCCAGGGAACTATGGCTACACCTTC.

The chain has TRBV10-3 and TRBJ1-5; maybe TRBD1 (6 bases). This CDR3 is 13 amino acids long. The V end lost 4 bases, the J end lost 4 bases, and 8 bases lay between the germline ends. Germline V CDR1 and CDR2: ENHRY, SYGVKD. In DNA, the CDR3 is TGTGCCATCAGTGGACAGGAGAATCAGCCCCAGCATTTT. Its protein is CAISGQENQPQHF.

This chain joins TRBV30 and TRBJ1-1; D call uncertain. Looked up from germline, CDR1 is GTSNPN and CDR2 is SVGIG (reference sequence). V lost 4 bases to trimming and J lost 5 bases, with 17 bases between them. The CDR3 spans 14 residues. In nucleotides, the CDR3 is TGTGCCTGGACAACCGGCCTGGGGAGAACTGAAGCTTTCTTT. Translated, it gives CAWTTGLGRTEAFF.

Only a few counts were recorded for this clone. As DNA, the CDR3 is TGTGCCAGCAGTCTCCAGGGGAACACTGAAGCTTTCTTT. It translates to CASSLQGNTEAFF. V is TRBV6-4 and J is TRBJ1-1, with TRBD1 as a possible D gene (5 bases). The CDR3 is 13 amino acids. In germline, CDR1 is MRHNA, CDR2 SNTAGT. V lost 5 bases and J 1 base, leaving 8 bases between the germline ends.

V and J are TRBV25-1 and TRBJ1-6; D perhaps matches TRBD1 (6 bases). V was cut by 8 bases and J by 7 bases, with 18 bases left in between. The CDR3 extends over 15 amino acids. The germline gives CDR1 MGHDK, CDR2 SYGVNS. DNA of the CDR3: TGTGCCAGCGAAAGCCATAGGGGGGCAAATTCACCCCTCCACTTT. This codes for CASESHRGANSPLHF.

This clone has a single count. The chain uses TRBV6-6 and TRBJ1-5; D gene uncertain. CDR1 is MNHNY, CDR2 SVGAGI, per germline (reference sequence). Trimming removed 2 bases at V and 0 bases at J, with 11 bases between. This CDR3 has 16 residues. The CDR3 sequence is CASSYRSADSNQPQHF. In DNA, the CDR3 is TGTGCCAGCAGTTACCGCTCTGCCGATAGCAATCAGCCCCAGCATTTT.